The clone carrying this T cell receptor (beta chain) has a single count. This sample stems from a study of control samples from healthy donors and cancer patients. The CDR3 totals 15 residues. The V gene's germline CDR1 is KGHSH and CDR2 LQKENI. V was pared by 3 bases and J by 5 bases, with 5 bases of the junction left unmatched. Sequenced by immunoSEQ multiplex PCR; TCRdb stores in-frame clones only, minus some. The sample shows around 100,000 clones, about 88% of them seen only once. The source material was blood. The clonotype was recovered from a woman aged 45-65 years in good health. The chain is built from TRBV18 and TRBJ2-2; 8 bases align to TRBD1. As DNA, the CDR3 is TGTGCCAGCTCACCGGGACAGGTCTCGACCGGGGAGCTGTTTTTT. As protein: CASSPGQVSTGELFF.